Presented here are 29 T cell receptor beta chains from one specimen sequenced in a study of response to subunit inactivated influenza vaccine. Using its own MiXCR run on the RT-PCR reads, TCRdb lists one record per CDR3 protein. The data contain some 550,000 distinct CDR3 sequences, around 25% of them singletons. These records were also assigned to another study, of T cells expressing NK-cell markers. From that study: The cDNA for TCR beta came from 5'RACE template switching with UMIs.

The source was CD4+ T cells sorted from PBMCs, collected about 12 days after vaccination. Source of these receptors: a man over 45 who received an inactivated influenza vaccine.

This clonotype was observed a handful of times. The CDR3 DNA reads as TGTGCCAGCAGCCTATGGACAGGGAAACACACTGAAGCTTTCTTT. The encoded protein is CASSLWTGKHTEAFF. This chain uses TRBV7-2 with TRBJ1-1, with TRBD1 matching over 8 bases. Germline CDR1 reads SGHTA; CDR2 reads FQGNSA. The CDR3 spans 15 residues. J was trimmed by 3 bases and V by 5 bases; bases with no gene match: 8.

The table lists this clonotype with a few counts. The V call is TRBV20-1, the J call TRBJ1-2; TRBD1 agrees at 8 bases. Germline V CDR1 and CDR2: DFQATT, SNEGSKA (reference sequence). This CDR3 contains 13 residues. Trimming cost V 8 bases and J 4 bases; bases outside gene matches: 9. The chain's CDR3 is CSPGQGAFYGYTF. The CDR3 DNA is TGCAGTCCCGGACAGGGTGCGTTCTATGGCTACACCTTC.

The chain employs TRBV18 and TRBJ1-4, with a possible D match to TRBD1 (5 bases). In germline, CDR1 is KGHSH, CDR2 LQKENI. V dropped 0 bases and J dropped 5 bases, with 7 bases sitting between them. CDR3 length: 14 amino acids. CDR3 region: CASSPPGPNEKLFF. CDR3 DNA sequence: TGTGCCAGCTCACCACCGGGGCCGAATGAAAAACTGTTTTTT.

The chain joins TRBV9 to TRBJ1-6, with D possibly matching TRBD1 (6 bases). V was clipped by 0 bases and J by 8 bases, with 12 bases between them. Per the germline V gene, CDR1 is SGDLS and CDR2 is YYNGEE. This CDR3 is 15 amino acids long. CDR3 amino acids: CASSVGTGTHSPLHF. The CDR3, as DNA: TGTGCCAGCAGCGTAGGAACAGGGACTCATTCACCCCTCCACTTT.

This clonotype has only a few counts. The chain links TRBV28 to TRBJ1-1; the match to TRBD1 covers 7 bases. Germline V gene lookup returns CDR1 MDHEN and CDR2 SYDVKM. The CDR3 sequence is 13 residues long. Losses at the gene ends were 6 bases for V and 8 bases for J; bases not matched to a gene: 9. The CDR3 coding sequence is TGTGCCAGCAGCTTCGCCGACAGGGCCGAAGCTTTCTTT. This sequence encodes CASSFADRAEAFF.

The rearrangement joins TRBV7-9 to TRBJ2-7; TRBD1 agrees at 9 bases. The V gene end was trimmed by 1 base and the J gene end by 13 bases; junction bases not matched to a gene: 11. The CDR3 loop spans 14 amino acids. Per the germline V gene, CDR1 is SEHNR and CDR2 is FQNEAQ (reference sequence). The CDR3 here is CASSLDLGQGGEYF. Written as DNA, the CDR3 is TGTGCCAGCAGCTTAGATCTGGGACAGGGTGGAGAATACTTC.

This clonotype has a handful of counts. The chain links TRBV6-1 to TRBJ1-1, with unresolved D. This CDR3 region has 15 residues. The germline gives CDR1 MNHNS, CDR2 SASEGT. V was trimmed by 6 bases and J by 0 bases, leaving 14 bases between them. In nucleotides, the CDR3 is TGTGCCAGCAGCCCTCCGAGGGCGCTGAACACTGAAGCTTTCTTT. Translating it yields CASSPPRALNTEAFF.

The chain combines TRBV12-3 or TRBV12-4 with TRBJ2-5; 9 bases line up with TRBD1. J was trimmed by 4 bases and V by 6 bases; bases with no gene match: 6. The CDR3 has 14 amino acids. For the CDR3, the DNA is TGTGCCAGCAGGATGACAGGGGGGGGAGAGACCCAGTACTTC. It is translated as CASRMTGGGETQYF.

The chain couples TRBV7-2 to TRBJ2-1; D is possibly TRBD2 (6 bases). This CDR3 has 15 residues. The V gene lost 5 bases and the J gene lost 2 bases, with 13 bases spanning the gap. Germline-derived CDR1 and CDR2 are SGHTA and FQGNSA. The CDR3 sequence: CASSPGSMTYNEQFF. In DNA form, the CDR3 reads TGTGCCAGCAGCCCCGGGAGTATGACCTACAATGAGCAGTTCTTC. Filled out from reference TRBV7-2 and TRBJ2-1, the complete variable domain reads GAGVSQSPSNKVTEKGKDVELRCDPISGHTALYWYRQSLGQGLEFLIYFQGNSAPDKSGLPSDRFSAERTGGSVSTLTIQRTQQEDSAVYLCASSPGSMTYNEQFFGPGTRLTVL.

J is TRBJ2-7 and V is TRBV20-1; tentatively, D is TRBD1 (5 bases). CDR1 is DFQATT and CDR2 is SNEGSKA in the germline V gene (reference sequence). V was cut by 3 bases and J by 0 bases, with 12 bases left in between. CDR3 length: 14 residues. CDR3: CSASVSGISYEQYF. In DNA form, the CDR3 reads TGCAGTGCTAGCGTCTCAGGGATCTCCTACGAGCAGTACTTC.

This clonotype was counted only a few times. The J gene is TRBJ1-4, the V gene TRBV6-5, with TRBD1 as a possible D gene (6 bases). There are 14 residues in the CDR3. V was cut by 4 bases and J by 4 bases, with 10 bases left in between. Germline V lookup: CDR1 MNHEY, CDR2 SVGAGI. CDR3 in DNA: TGTGCCAGCAGTTCGGACAGCTATAATGAAAAACTGTTTTTT. Its translation is CASSSDSYNEKLFF.

This chain joins TRBV12-3 or TRBV12-4 and TRBJ2-6; maybe TRBD2 (5 bases). V lost 2 bases to trimming and J lost 0 bases, with 14 bases between them. This CDR3 contains 18 residues. The chain's CDR3 is CASSLLRTALSGANVLTF. The DNA for the CDR3 is TGTGCCAGCAGTTTATTGCGGACTGCCCTCTCTGGGGCCAACGTCCTGACTTTC.

V usage is TRBV7-9 and J usage is TRBJ2-5; 8 bases are a match to TRBD1. The germline V gene encodes CDR1 SEHNR and CDR2 FQNEAQ (reference sequence). V lost 6 bases and J lost 2; bases outside the gene matches: 5. The CDR3 extends over 14 amino acids. The CDR3 DNA follows: TGTGCCAGCAGTGTCCGGACAGGGCAAGAGACCCAGTACTTC. It codes for CASSVRTGQETQYF.

The rearrangement joins TRBV24-1 to TRBJ1-5; no firm D call. V was clipped by 3 bases and J by 3 bases, with 2 bases between them. Germline lookup yields CDR1 KGHDR and CDR2 SFDVKD. The CDR3 runs to 12 residues. The CDR3 sequence is CATSDTNQPQHF. The CDR3 DNA is TGTGCCACCAGTGATACCAATCAGCCCCAGCATTTT.

A few counts support this clonotype. The CDR3 DNA sequence: TGTGCCAGCTCACAATTACAGAGAAACAATGAGCAGTTCTTC. It is translated as CASSQLQRNNEQFF. The chain has TRBV18 and TRBJ2-1; D unclear. V shed 4 bases and J shed 5 bases, with 12 bases lying between them. Germline CDR1 and CDR2: KGHSH and LQKENI. The CDR3 runs to 14 residues.

V and J are TRBV4-1 and TRBJ2-7; 9 positions match TRBD1. The germline V gene has CDR1 MGHRA and CDR2 YSYEKL. This CDR3 comprises 15 residues. V lost 2 bases and J lost 5; bases outside the gene matches: 7. The CDR3 nucleotides are TGCGCCAGCAGCCAATTCCGGGACAGGGTCCACGAGCAGTACTTC. This sequence encodes CASSQFRDRVHEQYF.

The chain is built from TRBV5-1 and TRBJ2-5, with 11 bases lining up with TRBD2. Germline lookup yields CDR1 SGHRS and CDR2 YFSETQ. V trimming: 0 bases; J trimming: 5 bases; junction bases outside the gene matches: 6. The CDR3 length is 16 residues. This CDR3 reads CASSLALLAGVETQYF. The CDR3 region has the DNA TGCGCCAGCAGCTTGGCCTTACTAGCGGGGGTTGAGACCCAGTACTTC.

There are a few counts of this clonotype. The chain recombines TRBV25-1 with TRBJ2-1; the D is unclear. This CDR3 is 11 amino acids long. V lost 7 bases, J lost 3 bases, and 4 bases lay in between. CDR1 is MGHDK and CDR2 is SYGVNS in the germline V gene. The CDR3 protein is CASTYYNEQFF. For the CDR3, the DNA is TGTGCCAGCACCTACTACAATGAGCAGTTCTTC.

The DNA of the CDR3 is TGTGCCAGCAGTTCTCCGACAGGGGCGCATCTGGCGGGATACTCCTACAATGAGCAGTTCTTC. Translation: CASSSPTGAHLAGYSYNEQFF. The V and J genes are TRBV6-2 or TRBV6-3 and TRBJ2-1; 8 nucleotides align to TRBD1. The CDR3 contains 21 residues. V was pared by 4 bases and J by 0 bases, with 20 bases of the junction left unmatched. The germline CDR1 and CDR2 sequences are MNHEY and SVGEGT.

This clonotype was seen a few times. The V call is TRBV5-1, the J call TRBJ2-1, with D possibly TRBD2 on 7 matching bases. The V end was cut by 4 bases, the J end by 3 bases, with 14 bases between. This CDR3 is 15 amino acids long. Germline values: CDR1 SGHRS, CDR2 YFSETQ. CDR3 protein: CASSGGGTSYNEQFF. As DNA, the CDR3 is TGCGCCAGCAGCGGGGGGGGCACTAGCTACAATGAGCAGTTCTTC.

The chain recombines TRBV28 with TRBJ2-7; D uncertain. In germline, CDR1 is MDHEN, CDR2 SYDVKM. V was shortened by 8 bases and J by 0 bases, with 11 bases between the two germline ends. This CDR3 comprises 13 residues. The CDR3, as DNA: TGTGCCAGCGCTGGCAGGAGCTCCTACGAGCAGTACTTC. Translation: CASAGRSSYEQYF.

The chain employs TRBV9 and TRBJ1-6, with D perhaps TRBD1 (6 bases). The germline CDR1 and CDR2 sequences are SGDLS and YYNGEE. The V and J ends lost 2 bases and 10 bases respectively, with 13 bases between them. The CDR3 covers 14 residues. The chain's CDR3 is CASSVGRGGSPLHF. CDR3 bases: TGTGCCAGCAGCGTTGGCAGGGGAGGGTCACCCCTCCACTTT.

This clonotype occurred a few times. V and J are TRBV7-9 and TRBJ2-1; 7 bases agree with TRBD2. The germline CDR1 and CDR2 sequences are SEHNR and FQNEAQ (reference sequence). This CDR3 region has 13 residues. V lost 4 bases to trimming and J lost 6 bases; unmatched junction nucleotides: 3. The CDR3 sequence is CASSSRTSNEQFF. DNA for the CDR3: TGTGCCAGCAGCTCACGGACTAGCAATGAGCAGTTCTTC.

The V and J genes are TRBV6-1 and TRBJ2-2, with unresolved D. Germline assignment: CDR1 MNHNS and CDR2 SASEGT. This CDR3 comprises 15 residues. Trimming took off 7 bases at V and 0 bases at J, with 12 bases between the two ends. The chain's CDR3 is CASTEARPNTGELFF. CDR3 DNA sequence: TGTGCCAGCACTGAGGCCAGACCGAACACCGGGGAGCTGTTTTTT.

This clonotype has just a few counts. At one end the junction does not follow the germline gene, possibly because of a read error. CDR3 amino acids: CASSLTGLETQYF. The CDR3 coding sequence is TGTGCCAGTAGCCTGACAGGGCTGGAGACCCAGTACTTC. The V call is TRBV5-1, the J call TRBJ2-5; 7 nucleotides line up with TRBD1. Germline CDR1 is SGHRS and CDR2 is YFSETQ. The CDR3 consists of 13 residues.

This chain joins TRBV6-7 and TRBJ2-3; D possibly matches TRBD1 or TRBD2 (5 bases each). TRBV6-7 counts as an open reading frame of uncertain function. Trimming took off 8 bases at V and 0 bases at J, with 24 bases between the two ends. The CDR3 contains 18 residues. CDR3 sequence (DNA): TGTGCCAGCCCGACGAGGGGCCCGACGGAAATCAGCACAGATACGCAGTATTTT. Protein product: CASPTRGPTEISTDTQYF.

This clonotype occurred a few times. The chain uses TRBV7-9 and TRBJ2-7, with D perhaps matching TRBD2 (6 bases). V was shortened by 7 bases and J by 4 bases, with 14 bases between the two germline ends. The CDR3 is 13 residues long. CDR1 and CDR2 from the germline V gene are SEHNR and FQNEAQ (reference sequence). The CDR3 DNA follows: TGTGCCAGCAAAACGGGAGTAGGGTACGAGCAGTACTTC. Its translation: CASKTGVGYEQYF.

A few counts support this clonotype. V gene TRBV5-5 combines with J gene TRBJ2-5; D may be TRBD2 (5 bases). Per germline, CDR1 SGHKS and CDR2 YYEKEE (reference sequence). This CDR3 is built from 16 residues. V shed 1 base and J shed 5 bases, with 18 bases lying between them. CDR3 protein: CASSLPPGPGGETQYF. CDR3 DNA: TGTGCCAGCAGCTTGCCCCCAGGACCAGGCGGGGAGACCCAGTACTTC.

This chain joins TRBV20-1 and TRBJ2-1; the match to TRBD1 covers 11 bases. The CDR3 extends over 12 amino acids. The germline gives CDR1 DFQATT, CDR2 SNEGSKA (reference sequence). The junction had 7 bases not matched to a gene; V was cut back by 6 bases and J by 12 bases. CDR3 protein: CSAWDRGALQFF. The DNA for the CDR3 is TGCAGTGCCTGGGACAGGGGGGCCCTGCAGTTCTTC.